The entry that follows covers one T cell receptor beta chain sequence. CDR1 is KGHDR and CDR2 is SFDVKD in the germline V gene. V shed 2 bases and J 13 bases; nucleotides not matched to a gene: 13. The CDR3 is made up of 16 amino acids. This entry is derived from a study of CD8 T cells in Susac syndrome. RNA totalling about 0.45 to 1 ug underwent reverse transcription with random hexamers. TCRdb fed the immunoSEQ multiplex PCR reads into MiXCR, producing one record per CDR3 protein. The data contain 180,000 or so distinct CDR3 sequences, around 96% of them seen just once; the ten biggest clones take up about 0.13%.

The rearrangement links TRBV24-1 to TRBJ2-1; the match to TRBD2 covers 10 bases. The clonotype comes from a human donor in good health. The sequenced material came from CD4+ T cells from PBMCs. The CDR3 region has the DNA TGTGCCACCAGTGATTACAGTACTAGCGGGGTTAGAAAACAGTTCTTC. Encoded protein: CATSDYSTSGVRKQFF.